This is a list of T cell receptor beta chains from one sample in a study of neoadjuvant anti-PD-1 for oral cavity cancer. The repertoire was sequenced with immunoSEQ multiplex PCR; TCRdb's copy has only in-frame clones and lacks some. The sample lists fewer than 90,000 clones; more than 75% were seen once. Here the sequenced sample was PBMCs, taken after nivolumab (anti-PD-1) treatment. The receptors were gathered from a person aged 40 to 85 with oral cavity squamous cell carcinoma. CDR3s include the opening cysteine and the closing phenylalanine or tryptophan. Each record gives: V gene, D gene, CDR3 protein. The D gene is left open where the match is weak.

>TRBV5-4|NA
CASSSNIGQNTGELFF
>TRBV5-1|NA
CASSLGTAGANVLTF
>TRBV6-5|NA
CASGIAVGYNEQFF
>TRBV19|NA
CASSIVDRPNTGELFF
>TRBV20-1|NA
CSAYTQYF
>TRBV5-1|NA
CASSLPGQQEAFF
>TRBV6-1|NA
CASSLQGRAGYEQYF
>TRBV19|NA
CASSPSFQQDYGYTF
>TRBV11-2|NA
CASNLGDTDTQYF
>TRBV28|NA
CASSRWEGGEKLFF
>TRBV10-3|NA
CAISDGRTGEKLFF
>TRBV6-5|NA
CASSYQGDGYTF
>TRBV10-1|NA
CASSGLVGEGLNEQFF
>TRBV29-1|NA
CSVSTVSNQPQHF
>TRBV12-5|NA
CASGFLILAGRTYEQYF
>TRBV19|NA
CASSTSRFQETQYF